These 29 T cell receptor beta chains originate from one sample sequenced in a study of T-cell reconstitution after alpha-beta-depleted transplantation in children. Unique molecular identifiers were incorporated into the prepared TCRbeta library. From the PCR reads, TCRdb called clonotypes with MiXCR, one entry per CDR3 protein. The table shows a few hundred thousand distinct CDR3 sequences, with around 9.1% occurring only once. The specimen was PBMCs, collected before TCRalphabeta/CD19-depleted stem cell transplant. The receptors were sampled from a boy younger than two with acute myeloid leukemia, due to receive a stem cell transplant.

This clonotype was detected many times. The chain employs TRBV28 and TRBJ1-4; tentatively, D is TRBD1 (5 bases). The CDR3 runs 15 residues. Germline V gene lookup returns CDR1 MDHEN and CDR2 SYDVKM. Trimming removed 6 bases from V and 0 bases from J, with 11 bases in between. The chain's CDR3 is CASSPGQATNEKLFF. Here the CDR3 DNA reads TGTGCCAGCAGCCCAGGACAAGCAACTAATGAAAAACTGTTTTTT.

This clonotype occurred many times. The chain uses TRBV4-3 and TRBJ1-5; D unclear. V lost 0 bases, J lost 5 bases, and 11 bases lay in between. This CDR3 contains 15 residues. The germline V gene has CDR1 LGHNA and CDR2 YSLEER. Here the CDR3 reads CASSQDRDSYQPQHF. DNA of the CDR3: TGCGCCAGCAGCCAAGACCGTGACTCTTATCAGCCCCAGCATTTT.

Points on this clonotype: A junction boundary mismatches the germline segment, possibly from a read error. The rearrangement links TRBV5-4 to TRBJ2-2, with TRBD1 matching 7 bases. This CDR3 region has 15 residues. CDR1 and CDR2 (germline): SGHNT, YYREEE (reference sequence). CDR3 residues: CASSLGPGYTGDLFF. DNA for the CDR3: TGTGCCAGCAGCTTGGGCCCGGGTTACACAGGGGACCTGTTTTTT. The full variable domain, completed using reference TRBV5-4 and TRBJ2-2, is ETGVTQSPTHLIKTRGQQVTLRCSSQSGHNTVSWYQQALGQGPQFIFQYYREEENGRGNFPPRFSGLQFPNYSSELNVNALELDDSALYLCASSLGPGYTGDLFFGEGSRLTVL.

Only a few counts were recorded for this clonotype. Germline and junction disagree at one end, which may indicate a read error. This rearrangement joins TRBV7-9 to TRBJ2-7; tentatively, D is TRBD1 (5 bases). Germline CDR1 and CDR2: SEHNR and FQNEAQ (reference sequence). CDR3 size: 12 residues. CDR3 protein: CASSPQGYEHYF. In nucleotides, the CDR3 is TGTGCCAGCAGCCCTCAGGGCTACGAGCATTACTTC.

This clonotype was recorded many times. The rearrangement joins TRBV7-9 to TRBJ2-1, with 13 bases identical to TRBD2. The CDR3 loop spans 16 amino acids. J was trimmed by 5 bases and V by 6 bases; bases with no gene match: 7. Germline V CDR1 and CDR2: SEHNR, FQNEAQ (reference sequence). In DNA, the CDR3 is TGTGCCAGCAGTCTGACTAGCGGGAGGTCCGACAATGAGCAGTTCTTC. As protein: CASSLTSGRSDNEQFF.

This clonotype showed up many times. The chain employs TRBV24-1 and TRBJ2-2, with D possibly matching TRBD1 (7 bases). Trimming stripped 2 bases from V and 5 bases from J, with 17 bases between. The CDR3 extends over 17 amino acids. Germline CDR1 reads KGHDR; CDR2 reads SFDVKD. Here the CDR3 reads CATSDCSDREVTGELFF. In DNA, the CDR3 is TGTGCCACCAGTGATTGCTCCGACAGGGAGGTTACCGGGGAGCTGTTTTTT.

This clonotype was seen at least ten times. The chain carries TRBV6-5 and TRBJ1-1; D perhaps matches TRBD1 (5 bases). Trimming took 1 base from V and 1 from J, leaving 10 bases between them. The CDR3 consists of 15 residues. Germline CDR1 reads MNHEY; CDR2 reads SVGAGI. The CDR3 DNA follows: TGTGCCAGCAGTTACTTCCCGGGGGGGAACACTGAAGCTTTCTTT. Its protein is CASSYFPGGNTEAFF.

This clonotype was counted at least ten times. V is TRBV9 and J is TRBJ1-1; no reliable D call. The CDR3 is 11 residues long. In germline, CDR1 is SGDLS, CDR2 YYNGEE. V gave up 1 base and J gave up 2 bases, with 0 bases separating them. CDR3: CASSVNTEAFF. In DNA form, the CDR3 reads TGTGCCAGCAGCGTAAACACTGAAGCTTTCTTT.

In this sample, this clonotype turned up many times. The chain uses TRBV12-3 or TRBV12-4 and TRBJ1-5; D uncertain. The length of the CDR3 is 17 residues. V was trimmed by 6 bases and J by 4 bases, leaving 22 bases between them. The CDR3 here is CASSLIGFGIGNQPQHF. The CDR3, as DNA: TGTGCCAGCAGCCTTATAGGGTTTGGAATCGGAAATCAGCCCCAGCATTTT.

V and J are TRBV2 and TRBJ1-5; D call uncertain. CDR1 and CDR2 from the germline V gene are SNHLY and FYNNEI. This CDR3 spans 15 amino acids. Trimming stripped 4 bases from V and 2 bases from J, with 12 bases between. As DNA, the CDR3 is TGTGCCAGCAGTGGCGGATTCTCTGGCAATCAGCCCCAGCATTTT. Protein product: CASSGGFSGNQPQHF. Full variable domain (rest looked up from reference TRBV2 and TRBJ1-5): EPEVTQTPSHQVTQMGQEVILRCVPISNHLYFYWYRQILGQKVEFLVSFYNNEISEKSEIFDDQFSVERPDGSNFTLKIRSTKLEDSAMYFCASSGGFSGNQPQHFGDGTRLSIL.

The chain joins TRBV7-9 to TRBJ2-7; no firm D call. The V end was cut by 5 bases, the J end by 6 bases, with 20 bases between. CDR1 is SEHNR and CDR2 is FQNEAQ in the germline V gene (reference sequence). The CDR3 length is 15 residues. In DNA, the CDR3 is TGTGCCAGCAGCCAAAGGGCCCTCGGATACGGCGAGCAGTACTTC. It codes for CASSQRALGYGEQYF.

This clonotype was counted many times. The gene calls are TRBV4-2 and TRBJ1-5, with D uncertain. Germline assignment: CDR1 LGHNA and CDR2 YNFKEQ. The CDR3 consists of 15 residues. Trimming stripped 2 bases from V and 3 bases from J, with 11 bases between. This CDR3 is CASSQPTEDNQPQHF. In nucleotides, the CDR3 is TGTGCCAGCAGCCAACCTACAGAAGACAATCAGCCCCAGCATTTT.

The chain links TRBV5-1 to TRBJ2-7, with D possibly being TRBD2 (5 bases). The germline V gene has CDR1 SGHRS and CDR2 YFSETQ. V was pared by 3 bases and J by 3 bases, with 13 bases between. This CDR3 region has 14 residues. This chain's CDR3 is CASSSRTGDYEQYF. CDR3 nucleotides: TGCGCCAGCAGCTCACGGACTGGGGACTACGAGCAGTACTTC.

This clonotype was detected ten times or more. The chain is built from TRBV7-2 and TRBJ1-6; 9 bases fit TRBD1. V gave up 1 base and J gave up 6 bases; unmatched junction bases: 1. Germline lookup yields CDR1 SGHTA and CDR2 FQGNSA. The CDR3 loop spans 15 amino acids. CDR3 bases: TGTGCCAGCAGCTTAGGGGACAGGGCTAATTCACCCCTCCACTTT. Translating it yields CASSLGDRANSPLHF.

This clonotype was seen only a few times. This rearrangement joins TRBV29-1 to TRBJ1-2; D not resolved. The germline gives CDR1 SQVTM, CDR2 ANQGSEA. V shed 2 bases and J shed 8 bases, with 9 bases lying between them. CDR3 length equals 11 residues. The CDR3 nucleotides read TGCAGCGTTGAAAAAGGGAACGGCTACACCTTC. Amino acid sequence: CSVEKGNGYTF.

The V and J genes are TRBV11-2 and TRBJ2-2, with D perhaps assigned TRBD1 or TRBD2 (5 bases each). V was clipped by 5 bases and J by 1 base, with 14 bases between them. Germline CDR1 and CDR2: SGHAT and FQNNGV. The CDR3 spans 16 residues. The CDR3 reads CASSPRGRENTGELFF. CDR3 in DNA: TGTGCCAGCAGCCCCCGGGGCAGGGAGAACACCGGGGAGCTGTTTTTT.

This clonotype was recorded at least ten times. The chain combines TRBV13 with TRBJ2-3, with 7 nucleotides matching TRBD2. The length of the CDR3 is 15 residues. V lost 5 bases and J lost 5; bases outside the gene matches: 10. In germline, CDR1 is PRHDT, CDR2 FYEKMQ (reference sequence). CDR3 nucleotides: TGTGCCAGCAGCCCCCTTCCCGTAGCGGGAGATACGCAGTATTTT. Protein: CASSPLPVAGDTQYF.

This clonotype was detected many times. The rearrangement uses TRBV5-1 and TRBJ2-3, with 8 bases fitting TRBD2. V trimming: 6 bases; J trimming: 6 bases; junction bases outside the gene matches: 9. The germline V gene has CDR1 SGHRS and CDR2 YFSETQ. The CDR3 is 14 amino acids. The CDR3 spells CASTSTSGSDTQYF. DNA of the CDR3: TGCGCCAGCACTTCAACTAGCGGCAGCGATACGCAGTATTTT.

This clonotype has a handful of counts. V gene TRBV15 combines with J gene TRBJ1-1, with D unresolved. This CDR3 spans 15 amino acids. The V gene's germline CDR1 is LNHNV and CDR2 YYDKDF (reference sequence). V lost 1 base and J 1 base, leaving 10 bases between the germline ends. CDR3 DNA: TGTGCCACCAGCAGAGGCCAAGCCGCGAACACTGAAGCTTTCTTT. It translates to CATSRGQAANTEAFF. Full variable domain (remainder filled in from reference TRBV15 and TRBJ1-1): DAMVIQNPRYQVTQFGKPVTLSCSQTLNHNVMYWYQQKSSQAPKLLFHYYDKDFNNEADTPDNFQSRRPNTSFCFLDIRSPGLGDTAMYLCATSRGQAANTEAFFGQGTRLTVV.

The sample holds many counts of this clonotype. The chain combines TRBV20-1 with TRBJ2-7; TRBD2 aligns across 10 bases. The junction had 8 bases not matched to a gene; V was cut back by 3 bases and J by 0 bases. The CDR3 runs to 16 residues. Per the germline V gene, CDR1 is DFQATT and CDR2 is SNEGSKA (reference sequence). In DNA, the CDR3 is TGCAGTGCTAGGGGCGGCCTAGCGGGAGACTCCTACGAGCAGTACTTC. This encodes CSARGGLAGDSYEQYF.

This clonotype was detected a few times. The chain has TRBV19 and TRBJ1-5; 8 nucleotides match TRBD1. The V gene's germline CDR1 is LNHDA and CDR2 SQIVND (reference sequence). Trimming took 7 bases from V and 6 from J; bases not matched to a gene: 14. This CDR3 has 16 residues. In nucleotides, the CDR3 is TGTGCCAGTACAACTCGGGACAGGCGGTTTAGTCAGCCCCAGCATTTT. Its protein product is CASTTRDRRFSQPQHF.

This clonotype was seen at least ten times. V gene TRBV11-2 combines with J gene TRBJ1-2; maybe TRBD1 (6 bases). Germline V gene data show CDR1 as SGHAT and CDR2 as FQNNGV. This CDR3 is 13 amino acids long. Trimming shortened V by 2 bases and J by 8 bases, and 12 bases separated the two germline ends. CDR3 loop: CASSLLTGQGYTF. Here the CDR3 DNA reads TGTGCCAGCAGCTTACTCACAGGGCAGGGCTACACCTTC. Supplemented by reference TRBV11-2 and TRBJ1-2, the full variable domain reads EAGVAQSPRYKIIEKRQSVAFWCNPISGHATLYWYQQILGQGPKLLIQFQNNGVVDDSQLPKDRFSAERLKGVDSTLKIQPAKLEDSAVYLCASSLLTGQGYTFGSGTRLTVV.

Note on this clonotype: A much larger clone sits a single nucleotide away, making a read error possible. The chain employs TRBV7-6 and TRBJ2-7; D is uncertain. Germline CDR1 reads SGHVS; CDR2 reads FNYEAQ. The V gene lost 0 bases and the J gene lost 6 bases, with 9 bases spanning the gap. There are 13 residues in the CDR3. The CDR3 nucleotides are TGTGCCAGCAGCTTAGCGCAGGTATGCGAGCAGTACTTC. Translation gives CASSLAQVCEQYF.

This clonotype was seen repeatedly, ten times or more. This chain links TRBV5-1 with TRBJ2-7; D not certain. Trimming took off 4 bases at V and 3 bases at J, with 11 bases between the two ends. This CDR3 is built from 13 residues. Germline CDR1 is SGHRS and CDR2 is YFSETQ. CDR3 protein: CASSRAAYYEQYF. The CDR3 nucleotides read TGCGCCAGCAGCAGGGCAGCCTACTACGAGCAGTACTTC.

This chain uses TRBV20-1 with TRBJ2-1; a weak D match, TRBD1 (5 bases). The CDR3 totals 16 residues. V was shortened by 6 bases and J by 8 bases, with 26 bases between the two germline ends. Germline CDR1 DFQATT, CDR2 SNEGSKA (reference sequence). CDR3 nucleotide sequence: TGCAGTGCCAGCAGTGTTTCTAGGGGAATCGGGCATGAGCAGTTCTTC. Amino acid sequence: CSASSVSRGIGHEQFF.

Many counts were recorded for this clonotype. The gene calls are TRBV5-1 and TRBJ2-1; no clear D gene. The V gene lost 0 bases and the J gene lost 15 bases, with 10 bases spanning the gap. The CDR3 loop spans 11 amino acids. The germline CDR1 and CDR2 sequences are SGHRS and YFSETQ. The CDR3 sequence: CASSLGAIRFF. For the CDR3, the DNA is TGCGCCAGCAGCTTGGGGGCCATACGGTTCTTC.

This clonotype was seen many times. This chain links TRBV28 with TRBJ1-1; 7 positions agree with TRBD1. Germline assignment: CDR1 MDHEN and CDR2 SYDVKM. Trimming at V came to 6 bases and at J to 8 bases, leaving 6 bases not matched to a gene. The CDR3 runs 12 residues. The CDR3 DNA reads as TGTGCCAGCAGCCAGACAGGGACAGAAGCTTTCTTT. It yields the protein CASSQTGTEAFF. The whole variable domain, filled in from reference TRBV28 and TRBJ1-1, reads DVKVTQSSRYLVKRTGEKVFLECVQDMDHENMFWYRQDPGLGLRLIYFSYDVKMKEKGDIPEGYSVSREKKERFSLILESASTNQTSMYLCASSQTGTEAFFGQGTRLTVV.

This clonotype was counted many times. Here the CDR3 DNA reads TGTGCCAGCAGCCCCAGGACTAGCGGGGGCCGCGACAATGAGCAGTTCTTC. It encodes CASSPRTSGGRDNEQFF. The chain couples TRBV7-8 to TRBJ2-1; TRBD2 matches at 13 bases. The CDR3 runs to 17 residues. Germline V gene lookup returns CDR1 SGHVS and CDR2 FQNEAQ. V shed 5 bases, J shed 5 bases, and the junction held 9 bases outside the gene matches.

In this sample, this clonotype turned up many times. V gene TRBV12-3 or TRBV12-4 combines with J gene TRBJ1-2; a weak D match, TRBD1 (6 bases). The CDR3 sequence is 14 residues long. Deletions cut 6 bases from V and 8 bases from J, with 19 bases between. In DNA, the CDR3 is TGTGCCAGCAGCAGAGGGGGGGCGCGTGGCGGCTACACCTTC. Protein: CASSRGGARGGYTF.